A single sample is the source of the 11 T cell receptor beta chains below, sequenced in a study of blood T cell repertoires in COVID-19. The protocol was immunoSEQ multiplex PCR, while the TCRdb copy is restricted to in-frame clones and leaves out a portion. Of about 160,000 clones in the sample, around 90% were seen once. Material for sequencing was PBMCs or T cells enriched from blood (not recorded which). The receptors were gathered from a woman aged 40 to 49 who had been exposed to COVID-19.

The chain joins TRBV3-1 (or the pseudogene TRBV3-2) to TRBJ2-2, with 7 bases lining up with TRBD2. CDR3 size: 16 residues. Germline CDR1 LGHDT, CDR2 YNNKEL (reference sequence). V lost 6 bases to trimming and J lost 4 bases; unmatched junction nucleotides: 11. The CDR3 loop reads CASRPGGRAFTGELFF. The CDR3 DNA reads as TGTGCCAGCAGACCAGGCGGGAGAGCGTTCACCGGGGAGCTGTTTTTT.

The chain has TRBV2 and TRBJ1-1, with unresolved D. Trimming cost V 7 bases and J 1 base, with 22 bases left between them. Germline values: CDR1 SNHLY, CDR2 FYNNEI. The CDR3 is 17 residues long. The CDR3 DNA is TGTGCCAGCAAAGACTCGGGAGGAAAAGCGGGGAACACTGAAGCTTTCTTT. Translating gives CASKDSGGKAGNTEAFF. Supplemented by reference TRBV2 and TRBJ1-1, the full variable domain reads EPEVTQTPSHQVTQMGQEVILRCVPISNHLYFYWYRQILGQKVEFLVSFYNNEISEKSEIFDDQFSVERPDGSNFTLKIRSTKLEDSAMYFCASKDSGGKAGNTEAFFGQGTRLTVV.

The chain uses TRBV27 and TRBJ2-5; 7 nucleotides agree with TRBD1. V shed 6 bases and J 5 bases; nucleotides not matched to a gene: 12. The CDR3 has 15 residues. Germline CDR1 and CDR2: MNHEY and SMNVEV (reference sequence). The CDR3 region is CASSRRIGGGETQYF. Written as DNA, the CDR3 is TGTGCCAGCAGCAGAAGAATAGGGGGCGGGGAGACCCAGTACTTC.

The genes are TRBV19 and TRBJ2-7, with TRBD1 matching 7 bases. This CDR3 has 14 residues. With 4 bases clipped from V and 7 bases from J, the junction kept 10 bases outside the gene matches. CDR1 is LNHDA and CDR2 is SQIVND in the germline V gene (reference sequence). As DNA, the CDR3 is TGTGCCAGTAGTACGAGTAGACAGGGCGAGGAGCAGTACTTC. Translated: CASSTSRQGEEQYF.

The chain joins TRBV11-2 to TRBJ2-7; possible D gene TRBD1, 5 bases. Per germline, CDR1 SGHAT and CDR2 FQNNGV. This CDR3 has 13 residues. V was shortened by 7 bases and J by 3 bases, with 13 bases between the two germline ends. Here the CDR3 DNA reads TGTGCCAGCATCCCCTGGGGCGGCTACGAGCAGTACTTC. Its translation is CASIPWGGYEQYF.

With respect to this clone: Other DNA sequences in the sample encode the same CDR3. The chain has TRBV3-1 (or the pseudogene TRBV3-2) and TRBJ2-7; 13 bases align to TRBD2. V was clipped by 4 bases and J by 3 bases; unmatched bases: 3. The CDR3 spans 15 residues. Germline V lookup: CDR1 LGHDT, CDR2 YNNKEL (reference sequence). CDR3 loop: CASSPGLAGVYEQYF. CDR3 in DNA: TGTGCCAGCAGCCCCGGACTAGCGGGGGTCTACGAGCAGTACTTC.

The chain combines TRBV12-5 with TRBJ2-1, with 13 bases lining up with TRBD2. The V gene end was trimmed by 1 base and the J gene end by 8 bases; junction bases not matched to a gene: 2. CDR3 length: 15 amino acids. Germline loops: CDR1 LGHNT, CDR2 FRNRAP. Here the CDR3 DNA reads TGTGCTAGTGGTTTGGGGACTAGCGGGAGCCATGAGCAGTTCTTC. Its protein is CASGLGTSGSHEQFF.

The chain has TRBV4-3 and TRBJ2-1, with TRBD2 identical over 7 bases. This CDR3 has 15 amino acids. V lost 4 bases, J lost 8 bases, and 11 bases stayed unmatched. From germline, CDR1 is LGHNA and CDR2 YSLEER. The DNA of the CDR3 is TGCGCCAGCAGCCTTACCCTAAGGGGAGGGGATGAGCAGTTCTTC. Translating gives CASSLTLRGGDEQFF.

The chain uses TRBV28 and TRBJ1-2, with 9 bases lining up with TRBD1. After removal of 8 bases from V and 5 bases from J, the junction contained 18 bases not matched to a gene. The CDR3 consists of 17 residues. The germline gives CDR1 MDHEN, CDR2 SYDVKM. The CDR3 region is CASSTPGQGSRYYGYTF. The CDR3 DNA follows: TGTGCCAGCTCAACCCCGGGACAGGGTTCGCGGTATTATGGCTACACCTTC.

CDR3 sequence reads: CAAGGGGAGGEQYF. The DNA of the CDR3 is TGTGCCGCGGGTGGGGGGGGCGCAGGAGGAGAGCAGTACTTC. The chain employs TRBV5-4 and TRBJ2-7, with a weak D call TRBD2 (7 bases). Germline-derived CDR1 and CDR2 are SGHNT and YYREEE (reference sequence). This CDR3 has 14 residues. The germline V and J ends were trimmed by 10 bases and 7 bases, with 24 bases remaining between them.

This chain joins TRBV29-1 and TRBJ2-1; D may be TRBD1 (5 bases). This CDR3 has 13 amino acids. Germline V lookup: CDR1 SQVTM, CDR2 ANQGSEA. Trimming took 8 bases from V and 8 from J, leaving 19 bases between them. The CDR3 is CSSPGQGLDEQFF. CDR3 nucleotide sequence: TGCAGCTCACCCGGGCAGGGTCTCGATGAGCAGTTCTTC.